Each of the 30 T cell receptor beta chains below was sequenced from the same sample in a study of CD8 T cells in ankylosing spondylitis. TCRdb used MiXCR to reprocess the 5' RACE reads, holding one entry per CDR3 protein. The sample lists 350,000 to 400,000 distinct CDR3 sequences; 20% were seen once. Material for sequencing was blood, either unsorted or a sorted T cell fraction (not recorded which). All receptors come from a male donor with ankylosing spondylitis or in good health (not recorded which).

This CDR3 reads CASRYAARGGDLYEQYF. CDR3 coding DNA: TGTGCCAGCAGATACGCCGCACGCGGGGGGGACCTCTACGAGCAGTACTTC. This sequence joins TRBV28 and TRBJ2-7; 9 bases fit TRBD2. This CDR3 has 17 amino acids. V dropped 6 bases and J dropped 3; count of bases not matched to a gene: 15. CDR1 and CDR2 (germline): MDHEN, SYDVKM.

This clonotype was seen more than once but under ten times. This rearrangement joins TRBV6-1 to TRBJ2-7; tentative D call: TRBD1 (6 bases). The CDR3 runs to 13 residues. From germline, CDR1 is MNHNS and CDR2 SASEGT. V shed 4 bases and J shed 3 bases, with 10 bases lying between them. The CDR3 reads CASSVGQFYEQYF. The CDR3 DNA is TGTGCCAGCAGTGTCGGACAGTTCTACGAGCAGTACTTC.

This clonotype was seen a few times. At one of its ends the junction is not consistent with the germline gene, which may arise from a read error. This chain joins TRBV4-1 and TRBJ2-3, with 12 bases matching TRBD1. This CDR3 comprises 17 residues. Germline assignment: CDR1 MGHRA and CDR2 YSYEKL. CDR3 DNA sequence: TGCGTCAGCAGCCCGCCCTCCGGGACAGGGGGCATAGATACGCAGTATTTT. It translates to CVSSPPSGTGGIDTQYF.

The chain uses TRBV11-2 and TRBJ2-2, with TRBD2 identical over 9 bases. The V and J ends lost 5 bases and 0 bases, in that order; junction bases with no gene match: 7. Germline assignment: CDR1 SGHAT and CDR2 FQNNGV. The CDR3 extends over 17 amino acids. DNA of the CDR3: TGTGCCAGCAGCCCCCCGGGACTAGCAGCGAACACCGGGGAGCTGTTTTTT. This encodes CASSPPGLAANTGELFF. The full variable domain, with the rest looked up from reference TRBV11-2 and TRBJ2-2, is EAGVAQSPRYKIIEKRQSVAFWCNPISGHATLYWYQQILGQGPKLLIQFQNNGVVDDSQLPKDRFSAERLKGVDSTLKIQPAKLEDSAVYLCASSPPGLAANTGELFFGEGSRLTVL.

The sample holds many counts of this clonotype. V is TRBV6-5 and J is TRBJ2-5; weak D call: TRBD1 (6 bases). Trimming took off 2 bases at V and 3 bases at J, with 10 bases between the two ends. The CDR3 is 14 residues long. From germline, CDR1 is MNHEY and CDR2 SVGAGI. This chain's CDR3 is CASSYRDTEETQYF. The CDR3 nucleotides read TGTGCCAGCAGTTACCGGGACACCGAAGAGACCCAGTACTTC.

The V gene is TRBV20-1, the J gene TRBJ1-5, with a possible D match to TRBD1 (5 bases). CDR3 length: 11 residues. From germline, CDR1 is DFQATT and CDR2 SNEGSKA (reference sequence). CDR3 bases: TGCAACTTAGACGGGGGACAGCCCCAGCATTTT. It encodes CNLDGGQPQHF.

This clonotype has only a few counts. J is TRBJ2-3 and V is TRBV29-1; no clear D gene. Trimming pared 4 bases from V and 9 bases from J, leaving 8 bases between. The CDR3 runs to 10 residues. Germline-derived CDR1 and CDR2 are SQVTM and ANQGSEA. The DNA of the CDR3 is TGCAGCGTTGGTGTAGAGACGCAGTATTTT. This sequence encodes CSVGVETQYF.

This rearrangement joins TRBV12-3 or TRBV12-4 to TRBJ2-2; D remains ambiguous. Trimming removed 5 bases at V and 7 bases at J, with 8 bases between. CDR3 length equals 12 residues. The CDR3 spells CASSLQIGELFF. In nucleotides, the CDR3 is TGTGCCAGCAGTCTACAAATCGGGGAGCTGTTTTTT.

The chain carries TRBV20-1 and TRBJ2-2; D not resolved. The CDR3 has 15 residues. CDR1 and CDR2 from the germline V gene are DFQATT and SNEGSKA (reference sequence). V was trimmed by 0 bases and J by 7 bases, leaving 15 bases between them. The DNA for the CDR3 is TGCAGTGCTAGAGATCTTGTGGAGAGGCACGGGGAGCTGTTTTTT. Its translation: CSARDLVERHGELFF.

In DNA form, the CDR3 reads TGTGCCAGCTCAGACCGAAACTATGAGCAGTTCTTC. Amino acid sequence: CASSDRNYEQFF. V usage is TRBV18 and J usage is TRBJ2-1, with D uncertain. CDR1 KGHSH and CDR2 LQKENI come from the germline V gene. This CDR3 is built from 12 residues. The V end lost 5 bases, the J end lost 8 bases, and 10 bases lay between the germline ends.

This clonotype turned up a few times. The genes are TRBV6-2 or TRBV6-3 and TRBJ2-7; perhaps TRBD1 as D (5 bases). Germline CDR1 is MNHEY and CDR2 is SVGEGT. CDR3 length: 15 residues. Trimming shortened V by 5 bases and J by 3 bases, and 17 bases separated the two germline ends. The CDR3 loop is CASSTITGQNYEQYF. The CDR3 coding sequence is TGTGCCAGCAGTACAATTACCGGACAAAACTACGAGCAGTACTTC.

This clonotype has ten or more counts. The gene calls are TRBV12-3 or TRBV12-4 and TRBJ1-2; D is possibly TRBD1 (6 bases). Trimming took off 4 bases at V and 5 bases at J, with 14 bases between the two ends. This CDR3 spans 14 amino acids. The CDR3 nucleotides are TGTGCCAGCAGTTCCCACGGGACACATTATGGCTACACCTTC. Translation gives CASSSHGTHYGYTF.

CDR3 sequence: CASSWGPGDTGELFF. In DNA, the CDR3 is TGTGCCAGCAGCTGGGGACCCGGGGACACCGGGGAGCTGTTTTTT. This rearrangement joins TRBV11-2 to TRBJ2-2, with D perhaps matching TRBD1 or TRBD2 (5 bases each). The CDR3 covers 15 residues. Germline V lookup: CDR1 SGHAT, CDR2 FQNNGV. Trimming shortened V by 4 bases and J by 3 bases, and 12 bases separated the two germline ends.

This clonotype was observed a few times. The CDR3 region is CASSSFGTAYNEQFF. CDR3 in DNA: TGCGCCAGCAGCTCCTTCGGGACAGCATACAATGAGCAGTTCTTC. The chain has TRBV5-1 and TRBJ2-1; TRBD1 aligns across 7 bases. CDR3 length: 15 amino acids. CDR1 is SGHRS and CDR2 is YFSETQ in the germline V gene. The ends lost 3 bases at V and 4 bases at J; junction bases unmatched: 7.

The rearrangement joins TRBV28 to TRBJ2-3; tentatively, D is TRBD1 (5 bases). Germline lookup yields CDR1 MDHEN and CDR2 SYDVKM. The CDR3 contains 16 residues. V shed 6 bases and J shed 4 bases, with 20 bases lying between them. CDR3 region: CASSQKGVIRADTQYF. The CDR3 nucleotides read TGTGCCAGCAGCCAAAAAGGGGTAATTAGAGCAGATACGCAGTATTTT.

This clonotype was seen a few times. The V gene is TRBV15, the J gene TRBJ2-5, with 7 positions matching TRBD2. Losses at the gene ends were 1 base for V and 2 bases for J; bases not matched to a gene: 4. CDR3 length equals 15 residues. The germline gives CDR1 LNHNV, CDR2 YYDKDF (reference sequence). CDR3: CATSRGGREQETQYF. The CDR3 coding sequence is TGTGCCACCAGCAGAGGAGGGCGGGAGCAAGAGACCCAGTACTTC. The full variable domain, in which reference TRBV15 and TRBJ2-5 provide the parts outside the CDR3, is DAMVIQNPRYQVTQFGKPVTLSCSQTLNHNVMYWYQQKSSQAPKLLFHYYDKDFNNEADTPDNFQSRRPNTSFCFLDIRSPGLGDTAMYLCATSRGGREQETQYFGPGTRLLVL.

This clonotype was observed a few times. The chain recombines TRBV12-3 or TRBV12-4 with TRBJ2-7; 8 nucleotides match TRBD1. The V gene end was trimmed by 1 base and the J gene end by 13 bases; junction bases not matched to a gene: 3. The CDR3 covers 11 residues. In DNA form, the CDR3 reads TGTGCCAGCAGTTTAGGGGACAGGTTTTACTTC. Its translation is CASSLGDRFYF.

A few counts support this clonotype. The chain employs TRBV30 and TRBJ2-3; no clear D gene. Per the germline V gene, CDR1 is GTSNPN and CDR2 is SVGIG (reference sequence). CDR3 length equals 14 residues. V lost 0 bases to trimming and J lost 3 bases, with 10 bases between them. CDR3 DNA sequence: TGTGCCTGGAGTGTAGATGCTGGGACAGATACGCAGTATTTT. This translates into CAWSVDAGTDTQYF.

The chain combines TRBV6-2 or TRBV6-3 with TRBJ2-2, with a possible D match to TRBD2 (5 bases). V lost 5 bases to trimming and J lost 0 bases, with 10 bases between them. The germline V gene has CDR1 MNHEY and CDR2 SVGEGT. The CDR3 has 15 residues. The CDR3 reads CASSATGTNTGELFF. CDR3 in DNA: TGTGCCAGCAGTGCAACCGGGACGAACACCGGGGAGCTGTTTTTT.

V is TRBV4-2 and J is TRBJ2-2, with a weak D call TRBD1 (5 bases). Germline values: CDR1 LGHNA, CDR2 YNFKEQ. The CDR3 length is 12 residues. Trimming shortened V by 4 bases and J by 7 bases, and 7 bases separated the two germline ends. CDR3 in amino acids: CASSPGLGELFF. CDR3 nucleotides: TGTGCCAGCAGCCCAGGGCTCGGGGAGCTGTTTTTT.

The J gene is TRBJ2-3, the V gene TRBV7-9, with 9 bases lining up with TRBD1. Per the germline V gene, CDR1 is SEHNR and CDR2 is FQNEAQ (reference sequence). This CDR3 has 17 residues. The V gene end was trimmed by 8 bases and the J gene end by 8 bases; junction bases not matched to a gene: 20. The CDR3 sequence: CASGTFMTDRGEGTQYF. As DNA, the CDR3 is TGTGCCAGCGGTACCTTTATGACGGACAGGGGAGAGGGTACGCAGTATTTT.

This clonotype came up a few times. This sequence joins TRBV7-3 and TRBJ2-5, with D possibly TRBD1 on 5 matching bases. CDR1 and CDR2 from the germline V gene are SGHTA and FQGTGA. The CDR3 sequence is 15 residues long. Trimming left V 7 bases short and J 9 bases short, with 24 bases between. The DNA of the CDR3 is TGTGCCAGCAACCATAGTTCTTGTTCCAAAGGGGCCCAGTACTTC. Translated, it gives CASNHSSCSKGAQYF.

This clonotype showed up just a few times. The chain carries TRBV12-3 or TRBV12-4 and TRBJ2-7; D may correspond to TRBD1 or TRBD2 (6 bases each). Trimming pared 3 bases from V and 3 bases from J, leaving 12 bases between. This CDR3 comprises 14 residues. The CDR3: CASSLMGGGYEQYF. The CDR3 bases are TGTGCCAGCAGTTTGATGGGGGGCGGCTACGAGCAGTACTTC.

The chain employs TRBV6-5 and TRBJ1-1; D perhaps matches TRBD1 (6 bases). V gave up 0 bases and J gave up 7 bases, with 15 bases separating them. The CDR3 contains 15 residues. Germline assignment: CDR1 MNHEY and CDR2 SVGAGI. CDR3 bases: TGTGCCAGCAGTTACTCGGGGGCGGGGGGACGTGAAGCTTTCTTT. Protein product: CASSYSGAGGREAFF.

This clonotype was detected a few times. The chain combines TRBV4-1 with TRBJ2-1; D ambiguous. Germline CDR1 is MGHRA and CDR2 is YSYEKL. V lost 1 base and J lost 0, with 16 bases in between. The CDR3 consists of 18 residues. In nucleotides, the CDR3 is TGCGCCAGCAGCCAAGGAGCTGCTACCCTGAGCTCCTACAATGAGCAGTTCTTC. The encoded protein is CASSQGAATLSSYNEQFF.

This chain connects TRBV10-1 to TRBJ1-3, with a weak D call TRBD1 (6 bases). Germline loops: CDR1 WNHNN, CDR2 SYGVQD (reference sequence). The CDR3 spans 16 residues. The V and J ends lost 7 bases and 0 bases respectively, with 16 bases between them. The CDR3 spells CASILLRDNSGNTIYF. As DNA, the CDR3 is TGCGCCAGCATTCTGCTCCGGGACAACTCTGGAAACACCATATATTTT.

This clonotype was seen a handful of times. CDR3 sequence: CSAVQGDRNTGELFF. In DNA form, the CDR3 reads TGCAGCGCGGTCCAGGGGGACCGAAACACCGGGGAGCTGTTTTTT. J is TRBJ2-2 and V is TRBV29-1, with 7 bases matching TRBD1. Looked up from germline, CDR1 is SQVTM and CDR2 is ANQGSEA. This CDR3 has 15 residues. Trimming cost V 7 bases and J 2 bases; bases outside gene matches: 10.

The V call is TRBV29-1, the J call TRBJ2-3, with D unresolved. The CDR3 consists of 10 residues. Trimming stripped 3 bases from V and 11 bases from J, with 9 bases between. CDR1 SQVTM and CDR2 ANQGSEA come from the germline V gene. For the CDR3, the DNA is TGCAGCGTTGAGGGCCCCGGGCAGTATTTT. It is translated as CSVEGPGQYF.

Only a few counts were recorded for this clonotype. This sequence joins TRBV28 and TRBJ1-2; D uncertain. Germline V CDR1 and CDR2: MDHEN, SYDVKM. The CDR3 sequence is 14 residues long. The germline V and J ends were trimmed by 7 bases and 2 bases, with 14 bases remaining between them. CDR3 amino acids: CASTTWTRNYGYTF. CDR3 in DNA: TGTGCCAGCACGACGTGGACCCGAAACTATGGCTACACCTTC.

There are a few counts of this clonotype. The CDR3 sequence: CASSGSTGVRPDTGELFF. CDR3 DNA sequence: TGTGCCAGCAGCGGGTCGACAGGGGTTCGTCCGGACACCGGGGAGCTGTTTTTT. The J gene is TRBJ2-2, the V gene TRBV9, with TRBD1 identical over 8 bases. The CDR3 has 18 residues. J lost 3 bases, V lost 3 bases, and 13 bases had no gene match. In germline, CDR1 is SGDLS, CDR2 YYNGEE.